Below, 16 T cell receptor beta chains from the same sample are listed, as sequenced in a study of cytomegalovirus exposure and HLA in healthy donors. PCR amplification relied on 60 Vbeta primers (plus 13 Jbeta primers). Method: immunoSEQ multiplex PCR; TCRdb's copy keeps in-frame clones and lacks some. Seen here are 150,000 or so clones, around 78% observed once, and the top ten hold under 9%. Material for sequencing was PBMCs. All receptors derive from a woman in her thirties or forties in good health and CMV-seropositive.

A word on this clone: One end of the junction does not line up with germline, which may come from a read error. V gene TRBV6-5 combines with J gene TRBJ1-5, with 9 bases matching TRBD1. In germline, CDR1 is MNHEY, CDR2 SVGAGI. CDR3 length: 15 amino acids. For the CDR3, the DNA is TGTGCCGGCAGTCCGGACAGGGGTAACAATCAGCCCCAGCATTTT. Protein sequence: CAGSPDRGNNQPQHF.

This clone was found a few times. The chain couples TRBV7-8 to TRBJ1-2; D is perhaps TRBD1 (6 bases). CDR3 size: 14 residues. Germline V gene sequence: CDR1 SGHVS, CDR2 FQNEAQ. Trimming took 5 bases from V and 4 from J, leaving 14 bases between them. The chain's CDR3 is CASSPVDRFYGYTF. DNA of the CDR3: TGTGCCAGCAGCCCCGTCGACAGGTTCTATGGCTACACCTTC.

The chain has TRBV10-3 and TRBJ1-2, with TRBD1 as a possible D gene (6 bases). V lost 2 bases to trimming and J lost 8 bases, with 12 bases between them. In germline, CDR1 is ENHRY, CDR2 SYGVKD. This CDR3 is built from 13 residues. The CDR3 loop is CAISETGLRGYTF. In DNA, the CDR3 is TGTGCCATCAGTGAGACAGGGCTTAGGGGCTACACCTTC.

CDR3 in DNA: TGTGCCAGCAGCGTAGCAGGACTAGCGGGGGGGCAGGGTGAGCAGTTCTTC. It translates to CASSVAGLAGGQGEQFF. The chain has TRBV9 and TRBJ2-1, with 15 bases fitting TRBD2. CDR1 SGDLS and CDR2 YYNGEE come from the germline V gene. CDR3 length: 17 amino acids. V lost 0 bases to trimming and J lost 9 bases; unmatched junction nucleotides: 7.

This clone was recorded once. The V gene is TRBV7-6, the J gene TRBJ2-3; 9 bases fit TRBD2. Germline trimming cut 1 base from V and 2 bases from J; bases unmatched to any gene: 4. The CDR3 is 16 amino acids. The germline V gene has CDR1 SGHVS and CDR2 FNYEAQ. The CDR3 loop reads CASSLGLAEATDTQYF. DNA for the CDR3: TGTGCCAGCAGCTTAGGACTAGCGGAGGCCACAGATACGCAGTATTTT.

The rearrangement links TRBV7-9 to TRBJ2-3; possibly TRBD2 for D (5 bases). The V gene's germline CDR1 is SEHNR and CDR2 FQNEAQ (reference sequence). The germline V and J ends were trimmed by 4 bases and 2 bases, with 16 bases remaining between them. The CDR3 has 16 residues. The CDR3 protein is CASSWGDSANTDTQYF. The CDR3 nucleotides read TGTGCCAGCAGCTGGGGTGATAGCGCAAACACAGATACGCAGTATTTT.

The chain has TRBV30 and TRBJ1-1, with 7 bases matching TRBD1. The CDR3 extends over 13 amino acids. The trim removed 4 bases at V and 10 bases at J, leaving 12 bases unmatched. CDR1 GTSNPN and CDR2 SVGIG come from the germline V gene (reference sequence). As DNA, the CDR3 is TGTGCCTGGACCTTAGAAAGGGACAGCCGAGCTTTCTTT. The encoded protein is CAWTLERDSRAFF.

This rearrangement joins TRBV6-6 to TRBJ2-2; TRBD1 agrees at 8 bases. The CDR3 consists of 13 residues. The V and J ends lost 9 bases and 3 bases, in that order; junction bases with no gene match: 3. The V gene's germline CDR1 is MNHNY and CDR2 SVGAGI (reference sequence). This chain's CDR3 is CASRQGYTGELFF. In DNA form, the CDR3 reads TGTGCCAGTCGACAGGGGTACACCGGGGAGCTGTTTTTT.

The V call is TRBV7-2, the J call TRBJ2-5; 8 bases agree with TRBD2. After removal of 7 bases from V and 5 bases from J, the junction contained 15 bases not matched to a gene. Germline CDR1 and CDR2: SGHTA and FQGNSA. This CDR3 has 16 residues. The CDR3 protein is CASTGRTGGPGETQYF. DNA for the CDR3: TGTGCCAGCACCGGACGGACGGGGGGGCCGGGGGAGACCCAGTACTTC.

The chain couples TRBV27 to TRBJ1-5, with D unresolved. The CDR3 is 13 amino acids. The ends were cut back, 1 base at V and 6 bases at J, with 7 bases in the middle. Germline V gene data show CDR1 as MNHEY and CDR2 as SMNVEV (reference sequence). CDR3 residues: CASSLWSGQPQHF. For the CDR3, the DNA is TGTGCCAGCAGTTTATGGAGTGGTCAGCCCCAGCATTTT.

The CDR3 bases are TGTGCCAGCAGTTTTTTACAGGGCTCGAATCAGCCCCAGCATTTT. This sequence encodes CASSFLQGSNQPQHF. The chain recombines TRBV28 with TRBJ1-5, with a weak D call TRBD1 (6 bases). CDR1 is MDHEN, CDR2 SYDVKM, per germline. V gave up 3 bases and J gave up 4 bases, with 13 bases separating them. This CDR3 contains 15 residues.

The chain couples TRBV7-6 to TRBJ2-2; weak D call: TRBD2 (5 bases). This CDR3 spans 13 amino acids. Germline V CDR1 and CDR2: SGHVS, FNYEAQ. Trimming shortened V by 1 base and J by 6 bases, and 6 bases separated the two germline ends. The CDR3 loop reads CASSLGGSGELFF. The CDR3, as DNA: TGTGCCAGCAGCTTAGGAGGGTCCGGGGAGCTGTTTTTT.

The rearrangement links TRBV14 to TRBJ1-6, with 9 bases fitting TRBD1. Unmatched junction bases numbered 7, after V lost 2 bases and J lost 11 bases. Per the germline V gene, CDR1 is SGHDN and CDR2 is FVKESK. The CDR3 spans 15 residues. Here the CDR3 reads CASSQRTGAGTPLHF. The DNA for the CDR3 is TGTGCCAGCAGCCAAAGGACAGGGGCGGGTACACCCCTCCACTTT.

CDR3 DNA: TGTGCCACCAGCGGACCACCGGGACAGGGGAATGGCTACACCTTC. This encodes CATSGPPGQGNGYTF. The chain employs TRBV15 and TRBJ1-2, with 10 bases aligning to TRBD1. The CDR3 totals 15 residues. Germline values: CDR1 LNHNV, CDR2 YYDKDF (reference sequence). The J segment lost 6 bases and the V segment lost 5 bases, leaving 9 bases of the junction unmatched.

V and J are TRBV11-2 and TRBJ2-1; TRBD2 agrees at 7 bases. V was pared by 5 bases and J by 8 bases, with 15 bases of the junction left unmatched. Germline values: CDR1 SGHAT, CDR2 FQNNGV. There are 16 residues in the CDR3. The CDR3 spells CASSPGHRGVVDEQFF. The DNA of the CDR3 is TGTGCCAGCAGCCCCGGGCACCGGGGGGTGGTCGATGAGCAGTTCTTC.

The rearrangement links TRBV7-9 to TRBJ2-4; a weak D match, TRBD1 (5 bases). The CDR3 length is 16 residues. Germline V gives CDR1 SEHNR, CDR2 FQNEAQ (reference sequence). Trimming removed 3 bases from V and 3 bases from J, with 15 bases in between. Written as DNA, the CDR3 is TGTGCCAGCAGCTTTTTCCTAGGACAAGGCAAAAACATTCAGTACTTC. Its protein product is CASSFFLGQGKNIQYF.